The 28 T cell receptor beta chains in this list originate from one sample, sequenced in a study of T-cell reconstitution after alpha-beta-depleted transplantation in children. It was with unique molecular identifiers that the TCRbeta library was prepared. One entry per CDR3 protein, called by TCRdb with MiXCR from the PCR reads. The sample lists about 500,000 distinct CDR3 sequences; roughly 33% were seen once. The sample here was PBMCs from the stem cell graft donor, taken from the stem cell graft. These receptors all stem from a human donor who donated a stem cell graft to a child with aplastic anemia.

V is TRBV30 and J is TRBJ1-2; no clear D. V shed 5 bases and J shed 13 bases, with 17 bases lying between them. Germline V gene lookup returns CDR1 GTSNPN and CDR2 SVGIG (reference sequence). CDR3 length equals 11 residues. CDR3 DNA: TGTGCCTGGGACTTAGACTATATCTGCACCTTC. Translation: CAWDLDYICTF.

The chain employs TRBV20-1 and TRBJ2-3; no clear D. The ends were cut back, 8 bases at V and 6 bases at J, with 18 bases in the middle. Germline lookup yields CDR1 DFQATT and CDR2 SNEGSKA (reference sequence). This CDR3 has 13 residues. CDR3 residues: CSPRQDVPDTQYF. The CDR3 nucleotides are TGCAGTCCACGGCAGGACGTACCCGATACGCAGTATTTT.

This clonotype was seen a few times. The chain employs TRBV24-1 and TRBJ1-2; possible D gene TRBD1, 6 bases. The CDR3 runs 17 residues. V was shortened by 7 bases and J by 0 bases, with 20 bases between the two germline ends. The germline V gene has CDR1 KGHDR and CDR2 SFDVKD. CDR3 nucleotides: TGTGCCACCAGCCCGACAGGAGGAGGGGAGGCTAACTATGGCTACACCTTC. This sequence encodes CATSPTGGGEANYGYTF.

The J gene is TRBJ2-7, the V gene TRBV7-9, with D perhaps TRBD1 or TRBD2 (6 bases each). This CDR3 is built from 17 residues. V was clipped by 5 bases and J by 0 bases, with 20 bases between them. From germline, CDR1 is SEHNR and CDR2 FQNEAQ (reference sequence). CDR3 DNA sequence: TGTGCCAGCAGCCCGCGGGGCGACAGGCTTAGCTCCTACGAGCAGTACTTC. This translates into CASSPRGDRLSSYEQYF.

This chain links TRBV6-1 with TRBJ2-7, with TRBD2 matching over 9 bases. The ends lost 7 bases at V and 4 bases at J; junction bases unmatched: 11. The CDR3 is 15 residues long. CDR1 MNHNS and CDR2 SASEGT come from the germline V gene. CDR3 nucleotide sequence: TGTGCCAGCAATGTATACTCTAGCGGGATGTACGAGCAGTACTTC. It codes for CASNVYSSGMYEQYF.

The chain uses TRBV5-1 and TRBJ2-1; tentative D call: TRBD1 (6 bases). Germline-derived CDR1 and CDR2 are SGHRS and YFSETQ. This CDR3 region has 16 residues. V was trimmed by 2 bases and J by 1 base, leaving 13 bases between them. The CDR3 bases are TGCGCCAGCAGCTTCTTCGAACAGGGTTCCTACAATGAGCAGTTCTTC. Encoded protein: CASSFFEQGSYNEQFF.

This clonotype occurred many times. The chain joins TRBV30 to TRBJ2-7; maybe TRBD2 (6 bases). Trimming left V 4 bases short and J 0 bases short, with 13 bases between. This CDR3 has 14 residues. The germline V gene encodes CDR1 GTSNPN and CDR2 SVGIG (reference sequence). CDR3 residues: CAWKVGGYSYEQYF. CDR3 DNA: TGTGCCTGGAAGGTTGGGGGGTACTCCTACGAGCAGTACTTC.

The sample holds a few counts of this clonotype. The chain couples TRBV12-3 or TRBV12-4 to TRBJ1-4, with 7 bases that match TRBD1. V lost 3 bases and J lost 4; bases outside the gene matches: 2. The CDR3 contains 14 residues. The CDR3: CASSFRGVNEKLFF. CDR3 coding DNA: TGTGCCAGCAGTTTCAGGGGGGTTAATGAAAAACTGTTTTTT.

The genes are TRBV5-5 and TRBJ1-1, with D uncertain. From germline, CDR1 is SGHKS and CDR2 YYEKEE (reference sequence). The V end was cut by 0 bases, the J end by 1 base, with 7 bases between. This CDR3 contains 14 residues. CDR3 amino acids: CASSLEPGNTEAFF. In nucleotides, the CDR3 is TGTGCCAGCAGCTTGGAACCAGGGAACACTGAAGCTTTCTTT.

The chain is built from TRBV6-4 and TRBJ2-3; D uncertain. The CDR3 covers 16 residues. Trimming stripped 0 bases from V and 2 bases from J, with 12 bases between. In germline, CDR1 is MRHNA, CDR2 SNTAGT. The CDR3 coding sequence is TGTGCCAGCAGTGACTCGGCAGCTACTCCCACAGATACGCAGTATTTT. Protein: CASSDSAATPTDTQYF.

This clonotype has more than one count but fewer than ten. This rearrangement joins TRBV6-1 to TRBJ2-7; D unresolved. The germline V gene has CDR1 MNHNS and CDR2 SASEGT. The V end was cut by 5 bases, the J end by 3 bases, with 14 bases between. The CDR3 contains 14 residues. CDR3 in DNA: TGTGCCAGCAGTCAAAGTCGCGGAGACTACGAGCAGTACGTC. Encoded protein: CASSQSRGDYEQYV.

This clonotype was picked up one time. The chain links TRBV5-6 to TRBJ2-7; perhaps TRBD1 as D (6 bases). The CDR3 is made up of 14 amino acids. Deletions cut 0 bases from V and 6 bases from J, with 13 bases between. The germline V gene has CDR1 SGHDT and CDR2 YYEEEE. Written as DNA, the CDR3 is TGTGCCAGCAGCTTGGAATTGTCAGGGGTCGAGCAGTACGTC. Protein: CASSLELSGVEQYV.

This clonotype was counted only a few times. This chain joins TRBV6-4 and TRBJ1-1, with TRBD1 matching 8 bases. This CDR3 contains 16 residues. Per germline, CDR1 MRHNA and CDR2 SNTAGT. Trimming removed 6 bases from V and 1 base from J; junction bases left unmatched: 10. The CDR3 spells CASRRTGINGNTEAFF. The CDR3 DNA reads TGTGCCAGCAGGCGGACAGGGATTAACGGGAACACTGAAGCTTTCTTT.

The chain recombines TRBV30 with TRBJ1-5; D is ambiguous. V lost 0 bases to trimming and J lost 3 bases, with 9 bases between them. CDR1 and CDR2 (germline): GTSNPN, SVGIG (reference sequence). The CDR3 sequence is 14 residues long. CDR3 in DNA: TGTGCCTGGAGTGTAGGGCATCCCAATCAGCCCCAGCATTTT. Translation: CAWSVGHPNQPQHF.

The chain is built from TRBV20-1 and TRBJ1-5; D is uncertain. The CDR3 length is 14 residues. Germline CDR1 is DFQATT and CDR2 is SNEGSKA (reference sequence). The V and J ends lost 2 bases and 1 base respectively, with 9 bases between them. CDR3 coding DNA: TGCAGTGCTAGATCCTCCTGGAGCAATCAGCCCCAGCATTTT. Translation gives CSARSSWSNQPQHF.

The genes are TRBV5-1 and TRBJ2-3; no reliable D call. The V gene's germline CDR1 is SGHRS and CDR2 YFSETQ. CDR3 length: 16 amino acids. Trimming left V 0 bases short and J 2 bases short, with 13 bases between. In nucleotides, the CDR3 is TGCGCCAGCAGCTTGGATGGCAGCCTCACCACAGATACGCAGTATTTT. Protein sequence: CASSLDGSLTTDTQYF.

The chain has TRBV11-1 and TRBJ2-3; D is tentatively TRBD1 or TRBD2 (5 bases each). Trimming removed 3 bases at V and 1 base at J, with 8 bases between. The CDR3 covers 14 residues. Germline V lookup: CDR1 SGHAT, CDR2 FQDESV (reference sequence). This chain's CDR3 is CASSLGPRTDTQYF. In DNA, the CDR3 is TGTGCCAGCAGCTTGGGACCCCGCACAGATACGCAGTATTTT.

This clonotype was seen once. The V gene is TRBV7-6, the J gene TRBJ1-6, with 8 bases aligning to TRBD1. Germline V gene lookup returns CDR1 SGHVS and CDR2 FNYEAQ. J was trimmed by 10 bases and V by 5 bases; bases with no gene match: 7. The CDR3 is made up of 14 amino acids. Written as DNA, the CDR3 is TGTGCCAGCAGCCGGACAGGGATCGACTCACCCCTCCACTTT. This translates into CASSRTGIDSPLHF.

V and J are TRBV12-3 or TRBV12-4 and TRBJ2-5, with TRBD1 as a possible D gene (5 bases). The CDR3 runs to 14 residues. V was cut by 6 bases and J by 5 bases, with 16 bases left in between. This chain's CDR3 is CASSLHARQETQYF. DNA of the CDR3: TGTGCCAGCAGCCTGCACGCCCGACAGGAGACCCAGTACTTC.

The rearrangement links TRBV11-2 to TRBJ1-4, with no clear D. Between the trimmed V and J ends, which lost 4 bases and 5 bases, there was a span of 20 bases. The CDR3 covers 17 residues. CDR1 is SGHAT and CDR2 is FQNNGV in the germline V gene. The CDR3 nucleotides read TGTGCCAGCAGCTCCTCTTTGGAGCCGGACCGAAATGAAAAACTGTTTTTT. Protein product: CASSSSLEPDRNEKLFF.

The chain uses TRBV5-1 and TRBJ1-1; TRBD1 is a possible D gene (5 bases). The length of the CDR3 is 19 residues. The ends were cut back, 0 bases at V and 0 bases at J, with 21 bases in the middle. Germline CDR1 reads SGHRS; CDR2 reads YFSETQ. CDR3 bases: TGCGCCAGCAGCTTGGCCCTGGGGACCGTGGGGGTTATGAACACTGAAGCTTTCTTT. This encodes CASSLALGTVGVMNTEAFF.

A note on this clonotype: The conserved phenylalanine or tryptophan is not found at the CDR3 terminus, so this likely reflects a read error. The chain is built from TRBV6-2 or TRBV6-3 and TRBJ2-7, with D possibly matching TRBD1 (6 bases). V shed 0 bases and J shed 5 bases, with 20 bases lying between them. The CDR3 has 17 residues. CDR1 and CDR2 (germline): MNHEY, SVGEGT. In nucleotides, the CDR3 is TGTGCCAGCAGTTACTCGGTTCAGGGGCTCGACGCCCACGAGCAGTACTTG. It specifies CASSYSVQGLDAHEQYL.

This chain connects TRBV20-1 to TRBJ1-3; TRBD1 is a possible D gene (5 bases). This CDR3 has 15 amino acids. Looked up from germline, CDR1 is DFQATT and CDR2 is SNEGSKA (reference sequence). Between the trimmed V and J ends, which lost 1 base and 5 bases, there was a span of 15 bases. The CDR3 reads CSARVLGGRRNTIYF. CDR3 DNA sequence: TGCAGTGCTAGAGTTCTGGGGGGACGGCGAAACACCATATATTTT.

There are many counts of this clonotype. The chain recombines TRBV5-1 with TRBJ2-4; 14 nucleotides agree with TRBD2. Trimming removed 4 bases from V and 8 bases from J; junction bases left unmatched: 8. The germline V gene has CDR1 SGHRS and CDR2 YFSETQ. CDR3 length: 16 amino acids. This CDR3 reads CASSLGTSGSGDIQYF. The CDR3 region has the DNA TGCGCCAGCAGCCTAGGGACTAGCGGGAGTGGGGACATTCAGTACTTC.

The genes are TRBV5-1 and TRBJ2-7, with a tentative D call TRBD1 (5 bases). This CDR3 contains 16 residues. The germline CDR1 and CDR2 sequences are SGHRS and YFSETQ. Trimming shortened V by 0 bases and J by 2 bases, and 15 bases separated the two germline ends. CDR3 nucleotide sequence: TGCGCCAGCAGCTTGGGGGCGACAGCGATAACCTACGAGCAGTACTTC. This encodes CASSLGATAITYEQYF.

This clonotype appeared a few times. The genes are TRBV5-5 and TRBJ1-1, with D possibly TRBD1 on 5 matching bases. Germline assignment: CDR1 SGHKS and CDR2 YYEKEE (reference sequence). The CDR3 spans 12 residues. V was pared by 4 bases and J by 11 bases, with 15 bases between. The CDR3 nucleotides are TGTGCCAGCAGCCCCACCGTACGGGGGGCTTTCTTT. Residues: CASSPTVRGAFF. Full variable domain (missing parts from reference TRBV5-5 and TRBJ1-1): DAGVTQSPTHLIKTRGQQVTLRCSPISGHKSVSWYQQVLGQGPQFIFQYYEKEERGRGNFPDRFSARQFPNYSSELNVNALLLGDSALYLCASSPTVRGAFFGQGTRLTVV.

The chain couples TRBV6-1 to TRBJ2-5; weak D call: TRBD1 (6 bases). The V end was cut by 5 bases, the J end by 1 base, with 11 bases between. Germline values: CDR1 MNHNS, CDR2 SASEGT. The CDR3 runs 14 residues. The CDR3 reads CASSPRQAQETQYF. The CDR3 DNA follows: TGTGCCAGCAGTCCCCGACAGGCCCAAGAGACCCAGTACTTC.

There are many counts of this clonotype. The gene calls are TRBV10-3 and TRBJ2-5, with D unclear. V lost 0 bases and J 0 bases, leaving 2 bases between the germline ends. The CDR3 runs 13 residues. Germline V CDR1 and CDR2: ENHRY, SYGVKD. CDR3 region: CAISESHQETQYF. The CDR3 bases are TGTGCCATCAGTGAGTCGCACCAAGAGACCCAGTACTTC.